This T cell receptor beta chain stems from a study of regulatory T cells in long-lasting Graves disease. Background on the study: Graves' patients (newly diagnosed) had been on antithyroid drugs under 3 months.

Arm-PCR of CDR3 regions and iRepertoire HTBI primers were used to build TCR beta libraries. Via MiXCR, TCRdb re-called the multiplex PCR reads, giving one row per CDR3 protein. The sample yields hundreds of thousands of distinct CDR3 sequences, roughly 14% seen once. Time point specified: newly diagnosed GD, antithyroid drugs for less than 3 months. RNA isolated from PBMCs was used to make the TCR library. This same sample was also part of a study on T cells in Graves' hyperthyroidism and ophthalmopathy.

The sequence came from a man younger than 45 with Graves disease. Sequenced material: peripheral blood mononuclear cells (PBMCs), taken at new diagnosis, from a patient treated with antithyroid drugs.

The CDR3 protein is CASSIQDGNEKLFF. CDR3 bases: TGTGCCAGTAGTATCCAGGACGGTAATGAAAAACTGTTTTTT. The chain uses TRBV19 and TRBJ1-4; D unresolved. CDR1 and CDR2 (germline): LNHDA, SQIVND (reference sequence). The CDR3 has 14 residues. The ends were cut back, 3 bases at V and 4 bases at J, with 9 bases in the middle.